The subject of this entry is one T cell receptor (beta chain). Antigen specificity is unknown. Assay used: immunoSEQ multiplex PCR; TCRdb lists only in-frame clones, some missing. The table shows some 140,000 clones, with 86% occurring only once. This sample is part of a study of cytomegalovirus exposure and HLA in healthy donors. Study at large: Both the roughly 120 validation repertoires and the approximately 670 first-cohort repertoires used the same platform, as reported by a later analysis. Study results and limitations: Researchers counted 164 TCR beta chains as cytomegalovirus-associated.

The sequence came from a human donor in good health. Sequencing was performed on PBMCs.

DNA for the CDR3: TGCGCCAGCAGCTTGTCACGGTTAACTAGCGGGAACGAGCAGTACTTC. Protein product: CASSLSRLTSGNEQYF. V gene TRBV5-1 combines with J gene TRBJ2-7, with 10 nucleotides matching TRBD2. Germline V lookup: CDR1 SGHRS, CDR2 YFSETQ. This CDR3 spans 16 amino acids. Trimming cost V 1 base and J 5 bases; bases outside gene matches: 9.